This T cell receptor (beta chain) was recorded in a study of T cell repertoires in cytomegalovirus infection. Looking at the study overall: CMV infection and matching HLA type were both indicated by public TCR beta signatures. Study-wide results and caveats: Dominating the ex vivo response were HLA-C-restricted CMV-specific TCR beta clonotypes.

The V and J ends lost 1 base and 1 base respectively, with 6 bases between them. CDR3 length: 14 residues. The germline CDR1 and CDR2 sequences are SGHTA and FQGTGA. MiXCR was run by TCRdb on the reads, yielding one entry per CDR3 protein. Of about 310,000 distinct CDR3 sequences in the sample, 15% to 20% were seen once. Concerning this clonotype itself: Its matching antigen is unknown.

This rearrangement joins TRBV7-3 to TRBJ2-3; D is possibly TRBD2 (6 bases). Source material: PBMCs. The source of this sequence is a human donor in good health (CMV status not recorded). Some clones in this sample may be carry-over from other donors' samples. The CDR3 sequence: CASSLIAGTDTQYF. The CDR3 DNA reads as TGTGCCAGCAGCTTAATAGCGGGCACAGATACGCAGTATTTT.